These 25 T cell receptor beta chains originate from one sample sequenced in a study. Cells sorted as Tregs were CD4+, CD25+ and CD127-/low. Each CDR3 protein is one row after TCRdb ran MiXCR on the 5' RACE reads. The sample lists roughly 57,000 distinct CDR3 sequences, around 20% seen once, with 3.2% in the top ten. The sequenced sample was tumor-infiltrating Tregs sorted from the breast tumor. These receptors originate from a female donor with breast cancer.

This clonotype was picked up a small number of times. The chain combines TRBV5-1 with TRBJ2-5, with unresolved D. The germline CDR1 and CDR2 sequences are SGHRS and YFSETQ. This CDR3 has 15 amino acids. The V gene lost 0 bases and the J gene lost 0 bases, with 9 bases spanning the gap. CDR3 amino acids: CASSLAGRDQETQYF. The CDR3 coding sequence is TGCGCCAGCAGCTTGGCGGGTAGGGACCAAGAGACCCAGTACTTC.

In its sample, this clonotype was seen many times. This rearrangement joins TRBV5-1 to TRBJ2-1; 11 nucleotides align to TRBD2. This CDR3 contains 13 residues. Unmatched junction bases numbered 4, after V lost 4 bases and J lost 10 bases. The germline CDR1 and CDR2 sequences are SGHRS and YFSETQ. CDR3 DNA: TGCGCCAGCAGCCCGCGGACTAGCGGGGAGCAGTTCTTC. As protein: CASSPRTSGEQFF. Filled out from reference TRBV5-1 and TRBJ2-1, the complete variable domain reads KAGVTQTPRYLIKTRGQQVTLSCSPISGHRSVSWYQQTPGQGLQFLFEYFSETQRNKGNFPGRFSGRQFSNSRSEMNVSTLELGDSALYLCASSPRTSGEQFFGPGTRLTVL.

This clonotype occurred many times. This sequence joins TRBV20-1 and TRBJ2-3, with 7 bases that match TRBD2. The length of the CDR3 is 15 residues. Germline V gene sequence: CDR1 DFQATT, CDR2 SNEGSKA (reference sequence). Trimming removed 3 bases from V and 4 bases from J; junction bases left unmatched: 10. The CDR3 loop reads CSASGGSTTPDTQYF. Written as DNA, the CDR3 is TGCAGTGCTAGTGGCGGGAGCACCACCCCAGATACGCAGTATTTT.

This clonotype is labeled medium-sized (0.01 to 0.1%). The V gene is TRBV7-9, the J gene TRBJ2-7; 7 bases are a match to TRBD1. The CDR3 length is 15 residues. J lost 2 bases, V lost 3 bases, and 7 bases had no gene match. Germline CDR1 reads SEHNR; CDR2 reads FQNEAQ (reference sequence). This chain's CDR3 is CASSFQGELTYEQYF. The CDR3 nucleotides read TGTGCCAGCAGCTTCCAGGGGGAGCTTACCTACGAGCAGTACTTC.

V usage is TRBV2 and J usage is TRBJ2-5; 8 nucleotides line up with TRBD1. After removal of 5 bases from V and 4 bases from J, the junction contained 12 bases not matched to a gene. Per the germline V gene, CDR1 is SNHLY and CDR2 is FYNNEI. The CDR3 totals 16 residues. The CDR3 bases are TGTGCCAGCAGTTCTATACGGACAGGGCCGGGAGAGACCCAGTACTTC. Protein product: CASSSIRTGPGETQYF. Variable domain in full (rest from reference TRBV2 and TRBJ2-5): EPEVTQTPSHQVTQMGQEVILRCVPISNHLYFYWYRQILGQKVEFLVSFYNNEISEKSEIFDDQFSVERPDGSNFTLKIRSTKLEDSAMYFCASSSIRTGPGETQYFGPGTRLLVL.

V usage is TRBV7-9 and J usage is TRBJ1-3; no definite D call. The germline gives CDR1 SEHNR, CDR2 FQNEAQ (reference sequence). This CDR3 has 14 residues. The V end was cut by 1 base, the J end by 4 bases, with 8 bases between. CDR3 amino acids: CASSLVKEGNTIYF. CDR3 coding DNA: TGTGCCAGCAGCTTAGTCAAAGAGGGAAACACCATATATTTT.

The chain is built from TRBV7-8 and TRBJ2-3; D is ambiguous. Germline V gene data show CDR1 as SGHVS and CDR2 as FQNEAQ. Trimming pared 2 bases from V and 6 bases from J, leaving 9 bases between. The length of the CDR3 is 13 residues. The CDR3 DNA is TGTGCCAGCAGCTTATATAGAGGCGATACGCAGTATTTT. It yields the protein CASSLYRGDTQYF.

The chain joins TRBV5-1 to TRBJ2-7; 10 positions match TRBD2. V dropped 0 bases and J dropped 7; count of bases not matched to a gene: 13. The CDR3 consists of 17 residues. Per the germline V gene, CDR1 is SGHRS and CDR2 is YFSETQ. CDR3 sequence: CASSLGQSGRARSEQYF. CDR3 nucleotides: TGCGCCAGCAGCTTGGGGCAGAGCGGGAGGGCCCGATCGGAGCAGTACTTC.

The chain has TRBV6-2 or TRBV6-3 and TRBJ2-1, with 7 positions matching TRBD1. Losses at the gene ends were 0 bases for V and 4 bases for J; bases not matched to a gene: 6. Germline V gene lookup returns CDR1 MNHEY and CDR2 SVGEGT. This CDR3 region has 16 residues. CDR3 loop: CASSYSKQGTYNEQFF. Here the CDR3 DNA reads TGTGCCAGCAGTTACTCGAAACAGGGGACATACAATGAGCAGTTCTTC.

This clonotype was detected a few times. This sequence joins TRBV12-3 or TRBV12-4 and TRBJ1-3; possibly TRBD1 for D (5 bases). V was pared by 3 bases and J by 0 bases, with 6 bases between. CDR3 length equals 14 residues. The CDR3, as DNA: TGTGCCAGCAGTTTGACAGCCTCTGGAAACACCATATATTTT. Residues: CASSLTASGNTIYF.

This clonotype was detected ten times or more. J is TRBJ2-1 and V is TRBV12-3 or TRBV12-4; tentatively, D is TRBD2 (5 bases). The CDR3 has 13 amino acids. V dropped 2 bases and J dropped 5 bases, with 7 bases sitting between them. The CDR3 loop reads CASSLTRDNEQFF. Here the CDR3 DNA reads TGTGCCAGCAGTTTAACTAGGGACAATGAGCAGTTCTTC.

V gene TRBV20-1 combines with J gene TRBJ1-3, with 9 bases that match TRBD1. Germline V CDR1 and CDR2: DFQATT, SNEGSKA (reference sequence). V was pared by 5 bases and J by 3 bases, with 8 bases of the junction left unmatched. The length of the CDR3 is 15 residues. The CDR3 region has the DNA TGCAGTGCTCGGGACCGGACAGGGGTTGGAAACACCATATATTTT. Protein product: CSARDRTGVGNTIYF.

The table lists this clonotype with a few counts. The chain joins TRBV7-2 to TRBJ1-4; D gene unclear. Germline CDR1 SGHTA, CDR2 FQGNSA. The CDR3 consists of 14 residues. With 2 bases removed from V and 4 bases from J, the gap between germline ends came to 8 bases. This CDR3 reads CASSLSRLNEKLFF. The CDR3 nucleotides are TGTGCCAGCAGCTTAAGCAGGCTTAATGAAAAACTGTTTTTT.

The table lists this clonotype with many counts. The rearrangement links TRBV20-1 to TRBJ1-4; 11 bases fit TRBD1. CDR3 length equals 14 residues. Germline loops: CDR1 DFQATT, CDR2 SNEGSKA (reference sequence). Unmatched junction bases numbered 8, after V lost 6 bases and J lost 8 bases. The CDR3 spells CSAPRTGGAEKLFF. CDR3 coding DNA: TGCAGTGCCCCTAGGACAGGGGGCGCGGAAAAACTGTTTTTT.

This clonotype was seen more than once but under ten times. The chain has TRBV5-1 and TRBJ2-3; 11 bases align to TRBD2. The CDR3 extends over 18 amino acids. Germline V gene sequence: CDR1 SGHRS, CDR2 YFSETQ. The V segment lost 4 bases and the J segment 2 bases; nucleotides outside the gene matches: 12. CDR3 nucleotides: TGCGCCAGCAGCCTAGGAGTAGCGGGAGGGCCGGACACAGATACGCAGTATTTT. This sequence encodes CASSLGVAGGPDTDTQYF.

This clonotype was seen many times. The J gene is TRBJ2-7, the V gene TRBV3-1, with D perhaps matching TRBD1 (6 bases). Germline-derived CDR1 and CDR2 are LGHDT and YNNKEL (reference sequence). V was trimmed by 3 bases and J by 3 bases, leaving 15 bases between them. The CDR3 is 15 amino acids. CDR3 DNA: TGTGCCAGCAGCCATGCTCGAGGGGGTAACTACGAGCAGTACTTC. The encoded protein is CASSHARGGNYEQYF.

With regard to this clonotype: A much larger clone lies a single base off, so this may be a read error. The genes are TRBV5-1 and TRBJ1-1, with D uncertain. With 7 bases removed from V and 0 bases from J, the gap between germline ends came to 13 bases. Germline V gene sequence: CDR1 SGHRS, CDR2 YFSETQ. The CDR3 is made up of 14 amino acids. DNA of the CDR3: TGCGCCAGCGGCGAGATAAACATGAACACTGAAGCTTTCTTT. Amino acid sequence: CASGEINMNTEAFF.

This clonotype was counted between two and nine times. CDR3 bases: TGTGCCAGCAGCCCGGGGGACGTATTTGATACCCAGTACTTC. Its protein is CASSPGDVFDTQYF. The chain joins TRBV5-4 to TRBJ2-5; TRBD2 is a possible D gene (6 bases). Looked up from germline, CDR1 is SGHNT and CDR2 is YYREEE (reference sequence). This CDR3 spans 14 amino acids. With 4 bases removed from V and 8 bases from J, the gap between germline ends came to 18 bases.

As to this clonotype: Being one base from a much bigger clone, this may be a read error. The chain joins TRBV20-1 to TRBJ1-1, with D possibly matching TRBD1 (5 bases). In germline, CDR1 is DFQATT, CDR2 SNEGSKA (reference sequence). The CDR3 loop spans 13 amino acids. The V end lost 3 bases, the J end lost 10 bases, and 18 bases lay between the germline ends. CDR3 loop: CSASPSGTDVAFF. CDR3 nucleotides: TGCAGTGCTAGTCCTTCCGGGACGGATGTAGCTTTCTTT.

Worth noting for this clonotype: At one end, the junction sequence differs from germline, possibly due to a read error. The chain combines TRBV12-3 or TRBV12-4 with TRBJ1-5; the D is unclear. There are 14 residues in the CDR3. CDR3 residues: CGSSPSNSNQPQHF. In nucleotides, the CDR3 is TGTGGCAGCAGCCCCAGTAATAGCAATCAGCCCCAGCATTTT.

This clonotype was counted at least ten times. This chain joins TRBV5-1 and TRBJ2-2, with TRBD2 matching over 14 bases. Trimming at V came to 4 bases and at J to 3 bases, leaving 11 bases not matched to a gene. CDR3 length: 19 amino acids. Germline CDR1 is SGHRS and CDR2 is YFSETQ. As DNA, the CDR3 is TGCGCCAGCAGCCCCATTCAGACTAGCGGGAGGGCCTACACCGGGGAGCTGTTTTTT. It codes for CASSPIQTSGRAYTGELFF.

This clonotype turned up a few times. V is TRBV3-1 and J is TRBJ1-2, with 7 nucleotides matching TRBD1. The CDR3 loop spans 14 amino acids. Trimming removed 5 bases from V and 5 bases from J; junction bases left unmatched: 8. Per germline, CDR1 LGHDT and CDR2 YNNKEL (reference sequence). This CDR3 reads CASSENRGAYGYTF. CDR3 nucleotide sequence: TGTGCCAGCAGCGAAAACAGGGGTGCTTATGGCTACACCTTC.

This clonotype has a count of ten or more. The chain employs TRBV6-2 or TRBV6-3 and TRBJ1-2, with a possible D match to TRBD1 (6 bases). The CDR3 loop spans 13 amino acids. Between the trimmed V and J ends, which lost 6 bases and 6 bases, there was a span of 14 bases. Germline values: CDR1 MNHEY, CDR2 SVGEGT. The CDR3 spells CASSSYGTHGYTF. CDR3 in DNA: TGTGCCAGCAGCTCCTACGGGACACATGGCTACACCTTC.

V and J are TRBV3-1 and TRBJ2-1, with a weak D call TRBD2 (6 bases). CDR1 and CDR2 (germline): LGHDT, YNNKEL (reference sequence). The CDR3 extends over 13 amino acids. Trimming shortened V by 3 bases and J by 5 bases, and 8 bases separated the two germline ends. CDR3 sequence (DNA): TGTGCCAGCAGCCAGGGGAGGAACAATGAGCAGTTCTTC. This codes for CASSQGRNNEQFF.

Only a few counts were recorded for this clonotype. The chain employs TRBV7-9 and TRBJ1-1; 8 bases align to TRBD1. V shed 5 bases, J shed 5 bases, and the junction held 7 bases outside the gene matches. Germline CDR1 and CDR2: SEHNR and FQNEAQ (reference sequence). CDR3 length: 14 amino acids. The CDR3 nucleotides read TGTGCCAGCAGCACAACAGGGGGGGGAACTGAAGCTTTCTTT. This translates into CASSTTGGGTEAFF.